The next 23 T cell receptor beta chains were all read from a single sample in a study of lymphopenia after photon versus proton radiotherapy. Sequencing was performed with immunoSEQ multiplex PCR; in TCRdb, only in-frame clones are kept and a portion is missing. The repertoire holds thousands of clones, with 85% to 90% as singletons. The material was peripheral blood, obtained from a patient treated with photon-based radiotherapy. These receptors were taken from a man aged 55 to 70 with cholangiocarcinoma.

The chain employs TRBV6-1 and TRBJ2-3; 8 nucleotides match TRBD1. CDR3 length: 14 amino acids. With V trimmed by 6 bases and J by 1 base, 3 bases remained unmatched. Per germline, CDR1 MNHNS and CDR2 SASEGT. The CDR3 loop reads CASSGQGGTDTQYF. The CDR3 DNA follows: TGTGCCAGCAGCGGACAGGGTGGCACAGATACGCAGTATTTT.

This clone was picked up one time. V gene TRBV27 combines with J gene TRBJ2-3; no definite D call. This CDR3 spans 15 amino acids. CDR1 is MNHEY and CDR2 is SMNVEV in the germline V gene (reference sequence). V lost 1 base and J 0 bases, leaving 8 bases between the germline ends. The CDR3 sequence is CASSLWQDSTDTQYF. The CDR3 DNA reads TGTGCCAGCAGTTTATGGCAGGACAGCACAGATACGCAGTATTTT.

The chain employs TRBV28 and TRBJ1-1; no clear D gene. V lost 6 bases and J 0 bases, leaving 8 bases between the germline ends. This CDR3 contains 13 residues. Germline CDR1 MDHEN, CDR2 SYDVKM. The CDR3 spells CASRMVMNTEAFF. The CDR3 DNA reads TGTGCCAGCAGGATGGTTATGAACACTGAAGCTTTCTTT.

The rearrangement uses TRBV7-9 and TRBJ2-7; the match to TRBD2 covers 9 bases. This CDR3 comprises 16 residues. V trimming: 1 base; J trimming: 3 bases; junction bases outside the gene matches: 7. Germline V gives CDR1 SEHNR, CDR2 FQNEAQ (reference sequence). In nucleotides, the CDR3 is TGTGCCAGCAGCTTAGGGATTAGCGGGGGCGTCTACGAGCAGTACTTC. Its translation is CASSLGISGGVYEQYF.

The chain recombines TRBV4-1 with TRBJ2-7; TRBD1 agrees at 9 bases. The CDR3 length is 16 residues. V gave up 4 bases and J gave up 3 bases; unmatched junction bases: 10. Germline lookup yields CDR1 MGHRA and CDR2 YSYEKL. The CDR3 DNA sequence: TGCGCCAGCAGCCCAGATGTTGGACAGGGGAACTACGAGCAGTACTTC. Translated: CASSPDVGQGNYEQYF.

V and J are TRBV10-3 and TRBJ2-1; D remains ambiguous. The CDR3 sequence is 11 residues long. With 10 bases removed from V and 8 bases from J, the gap between germline ends came to 12 bases. Germline CDR1 ENHRY, CDR2 SYGVKD. CDR3 nucleotide sequence: TGTGCCACTTTAGGGCTGGATGAGCAGTTCTTC. Protein product: CATLGLDEQFF.

The chain carries TRBV13 and TRBJ2-7; D is ambiguous. This CDR3 region has 11 residues. Germline V gene data show CDR1 as PRHDT and CDR2 as FYEKMQ (reference sequence). Trimming shortened V by 5 bases and J by 1 base, and 3 bases separated the two germline ends. The CDR3 region has the DNA TGTGCCAGCAGCATGTCCTACGAGCAGTACTTC. Protein sequence: CASSMSYEQYF. The variable domain in full, completed from reference TRBV13 and TRBJ2-7, reads AAGVIQSPRHLIKEKRETATLKCYPIPRHDTVYWYQQGPGQDPQFLISFYEKMQSDKGSIPDRFSAQQFSDYHSELNMSSLELGDSALYFCASSMSYEQYFGPGTRLTVT.

The CDR3 DNA follows: TGTGCCAGCAGCTTACCGGGACACTACAATGAGCAGTTCTTC. Translated, it gives CASSLPGHYNEQFF. The chain uses TRBV11-3 and TRBJ2-1, with a tentative D call TRBD1 (6 bases). The CDR3 extends over 14 amino acids. Between the trimmed V and J ends, which lost 2 bases and 3 bases, there was a span of 8 bases. Germline CDR1 SGHNT, CDR2 YENEEA. Full variable domain (remainder filled in from reference TRBV11-3 and TRBJ2-1): EAGVVQSPRYKIIEKKQPVAFWCNPISGHNTLYWYLQNLGQGPELLIRYENEEAVDDSQLPKDRFSAERLKGVDSTLKIQPAELGDSAVYLCASSLPGHYNEQFFGPGTRLTVL.

This clone was recorded once. J is TRBJ1-2 and V is TRBV4-1; D unclear. Germline V gene data show CDR1 as MGHRA and CDR2 as YSYEKL. The CDR3 totals 15 residues. V was shortened by 4 bases and J by 8 bases, with 20 bases between the two germline ends. DNA of the CDR3: TGCGCCAGCAGCCGAGGGTCCCAGGAAATGGAAGGCTACACCTTC. Translating it yields CASSRGSQEMEGYTF.

The rearrangement links TRBV2 to TRBJ1-2, with D possibly TRBD1 on 5 matching bases. From germline, CDR1 is SNHLY and CDR2 FYNNEI. Trimming removed 6 bases from V and 7 bases from J, with 12 bases in between. CDR3 length: 12 amino acids. CDR3 amino acids: CASRKGEGGYTF. The CDR3 DNA reads TGTGCCAGCAGGAAAGGGGAGGGTGGCTACACCTTC.

CDR3 residues: CASSVVAGDADTQYF. The CDR3 DNA reads TGTGCCAGCAGCGTAGTGGCGGGAGACGCAGATACGCAGTATTTT. V and J are TRBV9 and TRBJ2-3; 7 bases align to TRBD2. This CDR3 spans 15 amino acids. V gave up 0 bases and J gave up 4 bases; unmatched junction bases: 5. CDR1 and CDR2 from the germline V gene are SGDLS and YYNGEE. The whole variable domain, filled in from reference TRBV9 and TRBJ2-3, reads DSGVTQTPKHLITATGQRVTLRCSPRSGDLSVYWYQQSLDQGLQFLIQYYNGEERAKGNILERFSAQQFPDLHSELNLSSLELGDSALYFCASSVVAGDADTQYFGPGTRLTVL.

The V and J genes are TRBV2 and TRBJ1-1, with 7 nucleotides matching TRBD1. Trimming removed 6 bases from V and 0 bases from J; junction bases left unmatched: 7. Per germline, CDR1 SNHLY and CDR2 FYNNEI. This CDR3 has 15 amino acids. The CDR3 nucleotides are TGTGCCAGCAGGAGGGGACAGACCATGAACACTGAAGCTTTCTTT. Amino acids: CASRRGQTMNTEAFF. The full variable domain, its missing parts supplied by reference TRBV2 and TRBJ1-1, is EPEVTQTPSHQVTQMGQEVILRCVPISNHLYFYWYRQILGQKVEFLVSFYNNEISEKSEIFDDQFSVERPDGSNFTLKIRSTKLEDSAMYFCASRRGQTMNTEAFFGQGTRLTVV.

The chain links TRBV7-9 to TRBJ1-6; no firm D call. This CDR3 is 13 amino acids long. Trimming stripped 7 bases from V and 7 bases from J, with 11 bases between. From germline, CDR1 is SEHNR and CDR2 FQNEAQ (reference sequence). Here the CDR3 reads CASTRTVNSPLHF. CDR3 DNA: TGTGCCAGCACCCGGACGGTGAATTCACCCCTCCACTTT.

The J gene is TRBJ2-7, the V gene TRBV5-1; no firm D call. The CDR3 spans 14 residues. In germline, CDR1 is SGHRS, CDR2 YFSETQ. V dropped 0 bases and J dropped 0 bases, with 7 bases sitting between them. The CDR3: CASSLEISSYEQYF. The CDR3 DNA reads as TGCGCCAGCAGCTTGGAGATCAGCTCCTACGAGCAGTACTTC.

The CDR3 sequence is CASSFGDRDTDTQYF. The CDR3 nucleotides are TGTGCCAGCAGCTTCGGGGACAGGGATACAGATACGCAGTATTTT. The chain uses TRBV5-4 and TRBJ2-3; 9 bases are shared with TRBD1. This CDR3 is 15 amino acids long. Germline values: CDR1 SGHNT, CDR2 YYREEE (reference sequence). V shed 2 bases, J shed 3 bases, and the junction held 4 bases outside the gene matches.

This clone was observed once. The gene calls are TRBV6-5 and TRBJ2-7; the match to TRBD1 covers 8 bases. From germline, CDR1 is MNHEY and CDR2 SVGAGI. Trimming took 5 bases from V and 4 from J; bases not matched to a gene: 7. The CDR3 has 14 amino acids. CDR3 residues: CASSKGQGFYEQYF. CDR3 in DNA: TGTGCCAGCAGTAAAGGACAGGGATTTTACGAGCAGTACTTC.

V is TRBV10-3 and J is TRBJ2-7; 9 positions match TRBD1. After removal of 7 bases from V and 8 bases from J, the junction contained 21 bases not matched to a gene. In germline, CDR1 is ENHRY, CDR2 SYGVKD. This CDR3 has 17 residues. CDR3 sequence reads: CAINERPTGGQGYKQYF. CDR3 bases: TGTGCCATCAACGAAAGACCGACTGGGGGACAGGGTTACAAGCAGTACTTC.

The CDR3 nucleotides are TGTGCCAGCAGCTCGTCAGCTGATAGCTCCTACAATGAGCAGTTCTTC. Amino acids: CASSSSADSSYNEQFF. The V call is TRBV7-2, the J call TRBJ2-1; no clear D. This CDR3 is built from 16 residues. The V and J ends lost 4 bases and 0 bases respectively, with 13 bases between them. CDR1 and CDR2 from the germline V gene are SGHTA and FQGNSA.

The gene calls are TRBV28 and TRBJ1-6; 7 nucleotides agree with TRBD1. The CDR3 covers 15 residues. Germline V gene data show CDR1 as MDHEN and CDR2 as SYDVKM. The V segment lost 1 base and the J segment 9 bases; nucleotides outside the gene matches: 6. Here the CDR3 DNA reads TGTGCCAGCAGTTTATCCGGAGGGGGCGGTTCACCCCTCCACTTT. This codes for CASSLSGGGGSPLHF.

The rearrangement links TRBV7-2 to TRBJ2-1, with 10 positions matching TRBD2. Germline V CDR1 and CDR2: SGHTA, FQGNSA. Trimming removed 5 bases from V and 8 bases from J; junction bases left unmatched: 6. The CDR3 is 14 residues long. The CDR3 DNA is TGTGCCAGCAGCCTGAGCGGGGGGGCGGATGAGCAGTTCTTC. Its protein is CASSLSGGADEQFF.

The rearrangement joins TRBV11-2 to TRBJ2-2; TRBD1 or TRBD2 may be the D gene (5 bases each). In germline, CDR1 is SGHAT, CDR2 FQNNGV. The length of the CDR3 is 14 residues. Trimming took 5 bases from V and 2 from J, leaving 9 bases between them. This CDR3 is CASSLGPNTGELFF. The DNA of the CDR3 is TGTGCCAGCAGCCTGGGACCCAACACCGGGGAGCTGTTTTTT.

The chain combines TRBV6-1 with TRBJ2-7; perhaps D is TRBD1 or TRBD2 (5 bases each). CDR1 MNHNS and CDR2 SASEGT come from the germline V gene. V was trimmed by 6 bases and J by 5 bases, leaving 14 bases between them. This CDR3 contains 13 residues. CDR3 protein: CASSSMLGDEQYF. Here the CDR3 DNA reads TGTGCCAGCAGCTCTATGTTGGGGGACGAGCAGTACTTC.

The DNA of the CDR3 is TGTGCCAGTAGTATTGGCCGCGGGCAGCGTGAAGCTTTCTTT. Translation: CASSIGRGQREAFF. The gene calls are TRBV19 and TRBJ1-1; D uncertain. V lost 3 bases, J lost 7 bases, and 15 bases lay in between. The CDR3 extends over 14 amino acids. Germline CDR1 LNHDA, CDR2 SQIVND (reference sequence).